These 13 T cell receptor beta chains were all obtained from the same sample, sequenced in a study of blood T cell repertoires in COVID-19. Sequenced by immunoSEQ multiplex PCR; TCRdb stores in-frame clones only, minus some. The sample includes about 150,000 clones, roughly three quarters of them seen just once. Sequencing input: PBMCs or T cells enriched from blood (not recorded which). These receptors were taken from a woman aged 45-65 years who had recovered from COVID-19.

The CDR3 coding sequence is TGTGCCAGCAGCGGCGGGAATAATTCACCCCTCCACTTT. This sequence encodes CASSGGNNSPLHF. The gene calls are TRBV9 and TRBJ1-6, with D hard to call. Trimming took 3 bases from V and 5 from J, leaving 6 bases between them. This CDR3 has 13 residues. Germline values: CDR1 SGDLS, CDR2 YYNGEE. Using reference TRBV9 and TRBJ1-6 for the parts outside the CDR3, the full variable domain is DSGVTQTPKHLITATGQRVTLRCSPRSGDLSVYWYQQSLDQGLQFLIQYYNGEERAKGNILERFSAQQFPDLHSELNLSSLELGDSALYFCASSGGNNSPLHFGNGTRLTVT.

V gene TRBV12-3 or TRBV12-4 combines with J gene TRBJ2-7; 7 bases are a match to TRBD1. V dropped 6 bases and J dropped 7; count of bases not matched to a gene: 9. This CDR3 comprises 13 residues. Written as DNA, the CDR3 is TGTGCCAGCAGCCTAACCCGACAGGGAGAGCAGTACGTC. Translation: CASSLTRQGEQYV.

The V and J genes are TRBV7-6 and TRBJ1-4; D is unclear. V was trimmed by 0 bases and J by 6 bases, leaving 14 bases between them. Germline V CDR1 and CDR2: SGHVS, FNYEAQ. This CDR3 has 16 residues. CDR3 amino acids: CASSLASEGIDEKLFF. The CDR3 DNA reads TGTGCCAGCAGCTTAGCTTCGGAGGGAATAGATGAAAAACTGTTTTTT.

This chain links TRBV27 with TRBJ2-3; 13 bases fit TRBD2. J was trimmed by 9 bases and V by 5 bases; bases with no gene match: 8. The CDR3 is 15 amino acids. CDR1 and CDR2 (germline): MNHEY, SMNVEV (reference sequence). The DNA of the CDR3 is TGTGCCAGCAGTCAACTAGCGGGGGGGCTGGAGACGCAGTATTTT. Translation gives CASSQLAGGLETQYF.

This sequence joins TRBV24-1 and TRBJ1-2; D is perhaps TRBD1 (5 bases). Germline CDR1 is KGHDR and CDR2 is SFDVKD. The CDR3 consists of 12 residues. The V end lost 4 bases, the J end lost 4 bases, and 6 bases lay between the germline ends. CDR3 nucleotides: TGTGCCACCAGTGAAAGGGGCTATGGCTACACCTTC. It is translated as CATSERGYGYTF.

The V gene is TRBV4-1, the J gene TRBJ2-1; 11 bases align to TRBD2. Germline V gives CDR1 MGHRA, CDR2 YSYEKL. The CDR3 extends over 17 amino acids. After removal of 2 bases from V and 3 bases from J, the junction contained 6 bases not matched to a gene. The CDR3: CASSQPGLAVGYNEQFF. The CDR3 nucleotides are TGCGCCAGCAGCCAACCGGGACTAGCGGTGGGCTACAATGAGCAGTTCTTC.

In its sample, this clone was seen a few times. Here the CDR3 reads CASSPTDRAREPQHF. The CDR3 DNA reads as TGTGCCAGCAGCCCAACTGACAGGGCCAGGGAACCCCAGCATTTT. The rearrangement uses TRBV6-2 or TRBV6-3 and TRBJ1-5; 7 nucleotides agree with TRBD1. Unmatched junction bases numbered 15, after V lost 6 bases and J lost 10 bases. Germline assignment: CDR1 MNHEY and CDR2 SVGEGT. This CDR3 spans 15 amino acids.

The CDR3, as DNA: TGTGCCAGCAGTGAGGTGGCGGGGTCTCAAGAGACCCAGTACTTC. This sequence encodes CASSEVAGSQETQYF. The V and J genes are TRBV2 and TRBJ2-5; tentative D call: TRBD2 (6 bases). Germline CDR1 is SNHLY and CDR2 is FYNNEI. This CDR3 has 15 amino acids. Trimming pared 3 bases from V and 2 bases from J, leaving 13 bases between.

The chain uses TRBV10-3 and TRBJ1-2; D possibly corresponds to TRBD1 (6 bases). CDR1 is ENHRY and CDR2 is SYGVKD in the germline V gene. V dropped 3 bases and J dropped 4 bases, with 15 bases sitting between them. The CDR3 has 15 residues. CDR3 coding DNA: TGTGCCATCAGTGACCCTCGGACAGCCACCTATGGCTACACCTTC. It encodes CAISDPRTATYGYTF.

J is TRBJ1-1 and V is TRBV30; possibly TRBD1 for D (5 bases). V lost 0 bases, J lost 1 base, and 15 bases lay in between. Germline V lookup: CDR1 GTSNPN, CDR2 SVGIG (reference sequence). The CDR3 loop spans 16 amino acids. The CDR3 is CAWSVWGKGPNTEAFF. The CDR3 DNA follows: TGTGCCTGGAGTGTATGGGGAAAGGGGCCGAACACTGAAGCTTTCTTT.

This clone has only a few counts. The CDR3 DNA reads as TGTGCCAGCAGTCCCGGGACAGGGTGGGAGACCCAGTACTTC. Protein product: CASSPGTGWETQYF. V and J are TRBV28 and TRBJ2-5; 9 bases align to TRBD1. The CDR3 extends over 14 amino acids. CDR1 and CDR2 from the germline V gene are MDHEN and SYDVKM. The V and J ends lost 5 bases and 5 bases, in that order; junction bases with no gene match: 6. The entire variable domain, with the rest obtained from reference TRBV28 and TRBJ2-5, is as follows: DVKVTQSSRYLVKRTGEKVFLECVQDMDHENMFWYRQDPGLGLRLIYFSYDVKMKEKGDIPEGYSVSREKKERFSLILESASTNQTSMYLCASSPGTGWETQYFGPGTRLLVL.

V is TRBV29-1 and J is TRBJ1-2, with a possible D match to TRBD1 (5 bases). Trimming removed 3 bases from V and 6 bases from J, with 14 bases in between. The CDR3 has 13 amino acids. Germline CDR1 and CDR2: SQVTM and ANQGSEA. The CDR3 sequence: CSVEVRAADGYTF. The DNA of the CDR3 is TGCAGCGTTGAGGTCAGGGCAGCCGATGGCTACACCTTC. Full variable domain (outside the CDR3, taken from reference TRBV29-1 and TRBJ1-2): SAVISQKPSRDICQRGTSLTIQCQVDSQVTMMFWYRQQPGQSLTLIATANQGSEATYESGFVIDKFPISRPNLTFSTLTVSNMSPEDSSIYLCSVEVRAADGYTFGSGTRLTVV.

V is TRBV5-5 and J is TRBJ2-3, with D perhaps TRBD1 (6 bases). V lost 4 bases, J lost 2 bases, and 11 bases lay in between. The CDR3 sequence is 14 residues long. CDR1 is SGHKS and CDR2 is YYEKEE in the germline V gene (reference sequence). CDR3 protein: CASSQGTLTDTQYF. The CDR3 region has the DNA TGTGCCAGCAGCCAGGGGACCCTCACAGATACGCAGTATTTT.